The rows below give T cell receptor beta chains drawn from one sample of a study of T cell repertoires in cytomegalovirus infection. TCRdb reprocessed the reads with MiXCR, giving one entry per CDR3 protein. The sample includes approximately 130,000 distinct CDR3 sequences, almost 9% of them seen just once. The sequenced sample was PBMCs. The receptors come from a human donor in good health (CMV status not recorded). Some clones in this sample may be carry-over from other donors' samples. The CDR3 runs from the conserved cysteine through the conserved F or W. Fields, in order: clone size, D gene, J gene, V gene, CDR3 DNA, CDR3 protein. The D gene is left open where the match is weak. Clone sizes are given selectively: once, few, many, or a class where the clone is expanded.

abundance: few
d_gene: NA
j_gene: TRBJ2-3
v_gene: TRBV28
CDR3nt: TGTGCCAGCAGTTCCAACAGGGAAGATACGCAGTATTTT
CDR3aa: CASSSNREDTQYF

abundance: NA
d_gene: NA
j_gene: TRBJ2-1
v_gene: TRBV3-1
CDR3nt: TGTGCCAGCAGCCAAGTTGGGGCGGATGAGCAGTTCTTC
CDR3aa: CASSQVGADEQFF

abundance: many
d_gene: NA
j_gene: TRBJ1-5
v_gene: TRBV7-6
CDR3nt: TGTGCCAGCAGCGAGGTCCACAATCAGCCCCAGCATTTT
CDR3aa: CASSEVHNQPQHF

abundance: few
d_gene: TRBD2
j_gene: TRBJ2-5
v_gene: TRBV5-6
CDR3nt: TGTGCCAGCAGCTTGGCAACTAGCGGGGGAGAGACCCAGTACTTC
CDR3aa: CASSLATSGGETQYF

abundance: many
d_gene: NA
j_gene: TRBJ2-1
v_gene: TRBV28
CDR3nt: TGTGCCAGCAGTGTATCGGGACGCCGGAATGAGCAGTTCTTC
CDR3aa: CASSVSGRRNEQFF

abundance: NA
d_gene: TRBD2
j_gene: TRBJ2-1
v_gene: TRBV10-3
CDR3nt: TGTGCCATCAGTGAGTCGACTAGCGGGGGGGCGGTTGAGCAGTTCTTC
CDR3aa: CAISESTSGGAVEQFF

abundance: NA
d_gene: NA
j_gene: TRBJ2-7
v_gene: TRBV20-1
CDR3nt: TGCAGTGCTAGAACCCTGGGGGGTTCCTACGAGCAGTACTTC
CDR3aa: CSARTLGGSYEQYF

abundance: many
d_gene: TRBD1
j_gene: TRBJ1-2
v_gene: TRBV28
CDR3nt: TGTGCCAGCAGTTCGACAGGGGTTCATGGCTACACCTTC
CDR3aa: CASSSTGVHGYTF

abundance: many
d_gene: TRBD1
j_gene: TRBJ2-3
v_gene: TRBV29-1
CDR3nt: TGCAGCGTTGAAGGCGACAGGGGACACACAGATACGCAGTATTTT
CDR3aa: CSVEGDRGHTDTQYF

abundance: many
d_gene: NA
j_gene: TRBJ1-2
v_gene: TRBV6-2/TRBV6-3
CDR3nt: TGTGCCAGCAGTTACAGAGACAGTCGATACTATGGCTACACCTTC
CDR3aa: CASSYRDSRYYGYTF

abundance: many
d_gene: TRBD1
j_gene: TRBJ1-6
v_gene: TRBV10-3
CDR3nt: TGTGCCATCAGTGGGGGACAGGATAATTCACCCCTCCACTTT
CDR3aa: CAISGGQDNSPLHF

abundance: many
d_gene: NA
j_gene: TRBJ2-7
v_gene: TRBV28
CDR3nt: TGTGCCAGCAGTTTGGTAGGAAGGGGCGAGCAGTACTTC
CDR3aa: CASSLVGRGEQYF

abundance: many
d_gene: NA
j_gene: TRBJ1-3
v_gene: TRBV7-2
CDR3nt: TGTGCCAGCAGCTTAGCGTGGGGTAGTGGAAACACCATATATTTT
CDR3aa: CASSLAWGSGNTIYF

abundance: many
d_gene: NA
j_gene: TRBJ2-4
v_gene: TRBV6-5
CDR3nt: TGTGCCAGCGGGAATAGAGGGGCGACCAAAAACATTCAGTACTTC
CDR3aa: CASGNRGATKNIQYF

abundance: NA
d_gene: NA
j_gene: TRBJ2-5
v_gene: TRBV2
CDR3nt: TGTGCCAGCAGTGACCCGCAGAGCCCACAAGAGACCCAGTACTTC
CDR3aa: CASSDPQSPQETQYF

abundance: many
d_gene: NA
j_gene: TRBJ1-1
v_gene: TRBV7-2
CDR3nt: TGTGCCAGCAGCTTAGGTCCCGGCGGGGCTTTCTTT
CDR3aa: CASSLGPGGAFF